One sample yielded the 18 T cell receptor beta chains listed below, sequenced in a study of PD-1 blockade in classical Hodgkin lymphoma. Clones were read by immunoSEQ multiplex PCR, and TCRdb kept only the in-frame ones, dropping some. The data contain 39,000 or so clones, approximately 90% of them singletons. All patients experienced relapse after autologous stem cell transplantation, and brentuximab vedotin exposure was variable. This specimen consisted of peripheral blood mononuclear cells (PBMCs), obtained before the second cycle of nivolumab. The receptors originated from a human donor with classical Hodgkin lymphoma.

This chain links TRBV7-8 with TRBJ1-3; the D is unclear. The CDR3 spans 14 residues. Germline V gives CDR1 SGHVS, CDR2 FQNEAQ. Trimming left V 5 bases short and J 0 bases short, with 8 bases between. The CDR3 nucleotides are TGTGCCAGCAGCCAAGCCCTCTCTGGAAACACCATATATTTT. Translated, it gives CASSQALSGNTIYF.

This chain connects TRBV5-1 to TRBJ2-7; TRBD2 agrees at 11 bases. The V gene end was trimmed by 4 bases and the J gene end by 5 bases; junction bases not matched to a gene: 5. The CDR3 runs 14 residues. Germline loops: CDR1 SGHRS, CDR2 YFSETQ. The CDR3 reads CASSLTSGIDEQYF. The DNA of the CDR3 is TGCGCCAGCAGCCTGACTAGCGGGATCGACGAGCAGTACTTC.

This chain joins TRBV6-5 and TRBJ2-7; D possibly uses TRBD1 or TRBD2 (7 bases each). This CDR3 contains 14 residues. V lost 8 bases and J 3 bases, leaving 17 bases between the germline ends. Germline V gene data show CDR1 as MNHEY and CDR2 as SVGAGI. The chain's CDR3 is CASRPGGERYEQYF. The CDR3, as DNA: TGTGCCAGCCGACCAGGGGGGGAACGCTACGAGCAGTACTTC.

This chain joins TRBV7-2 and TRBJ2-3, with TRBD2 matching over 7 bases. This CDR3 is 16 amino acids long. Germline CDR1 reads SGHTA; CDR2 reads FQGNSA. V lost 5 bases to trimming and J lost 0 bases; unmatched junction nucleotides: 8. Here the CDR3 DNA reads TGTGCCAGCAGCCCCCGGGGAGCGGGGAGCACAGATACGCAGTATTTT. Amino acids: CASSPRGAGSTDTQYF.

The chain has TRBV19 and TRBJ2-1; TRBD2 matches 12 bases. The CDR3 is 16 residues long. Germline V lookup: CDR1 LNHDA, CDR2 SQIVND (reference sequence). The ends lost 3 bases at V and 5 bases at J; junction bases unmatched: 5. CDR3 DNA sequence: TGTGCCAGTAGTATCCCGACTAGCGGGGGTAACAATGAGCAGTTCTTC. Its translation is CASSIPTSGGNNEQFF.

This clone was detected only once. The gene calls are TRBV29-1 and TRBJ2-1; a possible D gene is TRBD2 (5 bases). Between the trimmed V and J ends, which lost 5 bases and 4 bases, there was a span of 12 bases. The CDR3 has 13 residues. Germline lookup yields CDR1 SQVTM and CDR2 ANQGSEA. The DNA for the CDR3 is TGCAGCGTTCGGGCCAGCGGTTACAATGAGCAGTTCTTC. It encodes CSVRASGYNEQFF.

The V gene is TRBV5-1, the J gene TRBJ2-5, with 12 nucleotides matching TRBD1. Losses at the gene ends were 4 bases for V and 5 bases for J; bases not matched to a gene: 9. Looked up from germline, CDR1 is SGHRS and CDR2 is YFSETQ. The CDR3 has 16 amino acids. The CDR3 DNA sequence: TGCGCCAGCAGCGCCGGGACAGGGGGCTGGGTGGAGACCCAGTACTTC. Its translation is CASSAGTGGWVETQYF. Full variable domain (remainder filled in from reference TRBV5-1 and TRBJ2-5): KAGVTQTPRYLIKTRGQQVTLSCSPISGHRSVSWYQQTPGQGLQFLFEYFSETQRNKGNFPGRFSGRQFSNSRSEMNVSTLELGDSALYLCASSAGTGGWVETQYFGPGTRLLVL.

The rearrangement links TRBV14 to TRBJ1-2, with D unclear. The CDR3 is made up of 13 amino acids. CDR1 SGHDN and CDR2 FVKESK come from the germline V gene. Trimming took 2 bases from V and 7 from J, leaving 11 bases between them. This CDR3 reads CASSQQTKAGYTF. For the CDR3, the DNA is TGTGCCAGCAGCCAACAAACTAAGGCTGGCTACACCTTC.

This clone was counted only a few times. The rearrangement joins TRBV19 to TRBJ1-5; D perhaps matches TRBD1 (5 bases). The CDR3 is made up of 16 amino acids. Germline lookup yields CDR1 LNHDA and CDR2 SQIVND (reference sequence). Trimming removed 6 bases from V and 1 base from J, with 16 bases in between. CDR3 region: CASRDPGRGSNQPQHF. In DNA form, the CDR3 reads TGTGCCAGTAGGGACCCGGGGCGAGGGAGCAATCAGCCCCAGCATTTT.

The rearrangement joins TRBV6-1 to TRBJ2-5; TRBD1 agrees at 7 bases. The V and J ends lost 4 bases and 3 bases, in that order; junction bases with no gene match: 5. This CDR3 region has 14 residues. The germline CDR1 and CDR2 sequences are MNHNS and SASEGT. The CDR3 reads CASSGQGQKETQYF. In nucleotides, the CDR3 is TGTGCCAGCAGTGGACAGGGCCAGAAAGAGACCCAGTACTTC.

The V gene is TRBV28, the J gene TRBJ1-4, with D unresolved. This CDR3 spans 14 amino acids. CDR1 is MDHEN and CDR2 is SYDVKM in the germline V gene. Trimming took 5 bases from V and 0 from J, leaving 7 bases between them. The CDR3 sequence: CASSGIATNEKLFF. Written as DNA, the CDR3 is TGTGCCAGCAGTGGAATAGCAACTAATGAAAAACTGTTTTTT.

The chain has TRBV5-1 and TRBJ2-3; tentatively, D is TRBD1 (5 bases). The CDR3 has 15 amino acids. The V and J ends lost 3 bases and 1 base respectively, with 12 bases between them. Germline V CDR1 and CDR2: SGHRS, YFSETQ. For the CDR3, the DNA is TGCGCCAGCAGCTACTATGGACAAGGCACAGATACGCAGTATTTT. Residues: CASSYYGQGTDTQYF.

This clone was seen just once. The chain has TRBV7-8 and TRBJ2-6, with D possibly matching TRBD2 (6 bases). V was clipped by 4 bases and J by 0 bases, with 10 bases between them. This CDR3 spans 16 amino acids. Germline values: CDR1 SGHVS, CDR2 FQNEAQ. DNA for the CDR3: TGTGCCAGCAGCTGGGACTCACACTCTGGGGCCAACGTCCTGACTTTC. The encoded protein is CASSWDSHSGANVLTF. Based on the CDR3 plus reference TRBV7-8 and TRBJ2-6, the full variable domain is GAGVSQSPRYKVAKRGQDVALRCDPISGHVSLFWYQQALGQGPEFLTYFQNEAQLDKSGLPSDRFFAERPEGSVSTLKIQRTQQEDSAVYLCASSWDSHSGANVLTFGAGSRLTVL.

The chain has TRBV7-9 and TRBJ1-2; D is uncertain. Trimming left V 4 bases short and J 1 base short, with 16 bases between. Looked up from germline, CDR1 is SEHNR and CDR2 is FQNEAQ (reference sequence). The CDR3 consists of 16 residues. As DNA, the CDR3 is TGTGCCAGCAGCTCTATCCCTCAGACCCATAACTATGGCTACACCTTC. It translates to CASSSIPQTHNYGYTF.

This chain connects TRBV2 to TRBJ1-5; 7 bases align to TRBD1. The CDR3 sequence is 13 residues long. Germline trimming cut 8 bases from V and 4 bases from J; bases unmatched to any gene: 5. Germline V gene sequence: CDR1 SNHLY, CDR2 FYNNEI. CDR3 nucleotide sequence: TGTGCCAGCGGACAGGAGAGTAATCAGCCCCAGCATTTT. This gives the protein CASGQESNQPQHF.

The rearrangement joins TRBV19 to TRBJ2-3, with D possibly being TRBD1 or TRBD2 (5 bases each). Trimming pared 1 base from V and 2 bases from J, leaving 10 bases between. There are 15 residues in the CDR3. Germline-derived CDR1 and CDR2 are LNHDA and SQIVND (reference sequence). CDR3 amino acids: CASSIVRGSTDTQYF. CDR3 DNA sequence: TGTGCCAGTAGTATAGTGAGGGGCTCCACAGATACGCAGTATTTT.

This chain uses TRBV19 with TRBJ1-5, with D tentatively TRBD1 (6 bases). The CDR3 runs 15 residues. V lost 10 bases, J lost 3 bases, and 19 bases lay in between. From germline, CDR1 is LNHDA and CDR2 SQIVND (reference sequence). The DNA of the CDR3 is TGTGCCACCCTCATAGTTTCAGGGGCCAATCAGCCCCAGCATTTT. Protein: CATLIVSGANQPQHF.

The gene calls are TRBV9 and TRBJ2-1, with a tentative D call TRBD2 (5 bases). The CDR3 runs to 14 residues. V was trimmed by 1 base and J by 5 bases, leaving 10 bases between them. CDR1 and CDR2 (germline): SGDLS, YYNGEE. CDR3 protein: CASSVRGSNNEQFF. Written as DNA, the CDR3 is TGTGCCAGCAGCGTACGGGGAAGCAACAATGAGCAGTTCTTC.